These 25 T cell receptor beta chains were sequenced from one sample in a study of cytomegalovirus exposure and HLA in healthy donors (dated by TCRdb to 2016 to 2017). The library was prepared using the immunoSEQ multiplex PCR assay. For the multiplex PCR, a mixture combining 60 forward primers for TCR Vbeta segments and 13 reverse primers for TCR Jbeta segments was used. TCRdb obtained this table from immuneACCESS and retained in-frame rearrangements with V and J assigned. These tables miss some clones; where compared with another copy, unresolved V genes account for less than half of the shortfall, and the remainder is unexplained. The table for this sample lists approximately 110,000 clones; 77% of them were counted only once. The ten biggest clones cover roughly 4% of the sample. The source material was PBMCs. The source of these receptors is a human donor in good health.

This clone occurred a few times. V and J are TRBV2 and TRBJ2-7; possibly TRBD1 for D (5 bases). This CDR3 is built from 14 residues. Germline CDR1 is SNHLY and CDR2 is FYNNEI. Trimming took off 6 bases at V and 1 base at J, with 13 bases between the two ends. The CDR3 loop is CASRTDRASYEQYF. In DNA form, the CDR3 reads TGTGCCAGCAGAACTGACAGAGCTTCCTACGAGCAGTACTTC.

The chain is built from TRBV5-1 and TRBJ2-6; the D gene is possibly TRBD2 (5 bases). The ends were cut back, 3 bases at V and 4 bases at J, with 8 bases in the middle. The germline gives CDR1 SGHRS, CDR2 YFSETQ. The CDR3 runs to 14 residues. The CDR3 sequence is CASSSGVGANVLTF. The CDR3 nucleotides read TGCGCCAGCAGCTCCGGGGTCGGGGCCAACGTCCTGACTTTC.

V and J are TRBV20-1 and TRBJ2-7, with a tentative D call TRBD2 (5 bases). V dropped 7 bases and J dropped 4 bases, with 11 bases sitting between them. The CDR3 is made up of 11 amino acids. CDR1 and CDR2 from the germline V gene are DFQATT and SNEGSKA (reference sequence). The CDR3 coding sequence is TGCAGTGTCGAGGGCCGGTACGAGCAGTACTTC. This encodes CSVEGRYEQYF.

This chain uses TRBV25-1 with TRBJ1-2; D gene uncertain. V was pared by 4 bases and J by 8 bases, with 8 bases between. The CDR3 loop spans 11 amino acids. Looked up from germline, CDR1 is MGHDK and CDR2 is SYGVNS. DNA for the CDR3: TGTGCCAGCAGTGGTGGCTGGGGCTACACCTTC. The encoded protein is CASSGGWGYTF.

The chain joins TRBV7-9 to TRBJ2-5, with 10 bases identical to TRBD2. The germline gives CDR1 SEHNR, CDR2 FQNEAQ (reference sequence). Trimming took 5 bases from V and 6 from J; bases not matched to a gene: 12. This CDR3 comprises 16 residues. The chain's CDR3 is CASSRTTSGKRKTQYF. In nucleotides, the CDR3 is TGTGCCAGCAGCCGAACTACTAGCGGGAAGCGGAAGACCCAGTACTTC.

The table lists this clone with a few counts. Other DNA variants within this sample encode the same CDR3. The gene calls are TRBV9 and TRBJ2-1; tentatively, D is TRBD2 (5 bases). The CDR3 loop spans 15 amino acids. Germline V CDR1 and CDR2: SGDLS, YYNGEE. Trimming shortened V by 0 bases and J by 3 bases, and 10 bases separated the two germline ends. This CDR3 is CASSVGLAVYNEQFF. As DNA, the CDR3 is TGTGCCAGCAGCGTAGGGCTAGCCGTCTACAATGAGCAGTTCTTC.

V is TRBV6-1 and J is TRBJ2-5; perhaps TRBD1 as D (6 bases). Deletions cut 6 bases from V and 5 bases from J, with 16 bases between. The CDR3 runs to 14 residues. Germline V gene data show CDR1 as MNHNS and CDR2 as SASEGT. The CDR3 reads CASSATGLGETQYF. Written as DNA, the CDR3 is TGTGCCAGCAGCGCCACAGGGTTGGGGGAGACCCAGTACTTC.

The gene calls are TRBV27 and TRBJ1-2; 7 nucleotides agree with TRBD1. Germline V gene sequence: CDR1 MNHEY, CDR2 SMNVEV (reference sequence). The CDR3 is 15 residues long. After removal of 1 base from V and 7 bases from J, the junction contained 9 bases not matched to a gene. As DNA, the CDR3 is TGTGCCAGCAGTTTATATCAGACAGGGTTTGCTGGCTACACCTTC. Protein product: CASSLYQTGFAGYTF.

The chain combines TRBV4-1 with TRBJ2-6, with 7 bases that match TRBD1. The CDR3 is 16 residues long. V lost 0 bases, J lost 1 base, and 0 bases stayed unmatched. The germline V gene encodes CDR1 MGHRA and CDR2 YSYEKL. CDR3 in amino acids: CASSQEQGSGANVLTF. The CDR3 nucleotides are TGCGCCAGCAGCCAAGAACAGGGGTCTGGGGCCAACGTCCTGACTTTC.

The chain carries TRBV7-9 and TRBJ1-4; possible D gene TRBD1, 6 bases. Germline lookup yields CDR1 SEHNR and CDR2 FQNEAQ (reference sequence). The CDR3 totals 14 residues. The germline V and J ends were trimmed by 5 bases and 4 bases, with 11 bases remaining between them. CDR3 loop: CASSPTGLNEKLFF. The CDR3 DNA sequence: TGTGCCAGCAGCCCGACAGGCCTTAATGAAAAACTGTTTTTT.

This clone was counted between two and nine times. As DNA, the CDR3 is TGCGCCAGCAGCCAAGGACAGATTAATGAAAAACTGTTTTTT. Protein product: CASSQGQINEKLFF. V usage is TRBV4-1 and J usage is TRBJ1-4; tentative D call: TRBD1 (5 bases). The germline V gene has CDR1 MGHRA and CDR2 YSYEKL. The CDR3 length is 14 residues. Trimming removed 1 base from V and 4 bases from J, with 7 bases in between.

This sequence joins TRBV5-1 and TRBJ1-4; D is unresolved. The CDR3 totals 13 residues. V dropped 4 bases and J dropped 14 bases, with 18 bases sitting between them. Germline assignment: CDR1 SGHRS and CDR2 YFSETQ. The CDR3 spells CASSGEDGVWLFF. Here the CDR3 DNA reads TGCGCCAGCAGCGGGGAGGACGGGGTGTGGCTGTTTTTT.

V and J are TRBV18 and TRBJ1-2; D uncertain. V was pared by 4 bases and J by 11 bases, with 14 bases between. Per the germline V gene, CDR1 is KGHSH and CDR2 is LQKENI. The CDR3 is 12 amino acids. The CDR3 sequence is CASSRNEGDYTF. The CDR3 bases are TGTGCCAGCTCACGAAACGAGGGAGATTACACCTTC.

With respect to this clone: Other DNA sequences from this sample encode an identical CDR3 as well. The chain couples TRBV10-3 to TRBJ1-1; D possibly corresponds to TRBD1 (5 bases). V shed 2 bases and J shed 1 base, with 5 bases lying between them. The CDR3 covers 13 residues. From germline, CDR1 is ENHRY and CDR2 SYGVKD. In DNA form, the CDR3 reads TGTGCCATCAGTGAGAGGGGGAACACTGAAGCTTTCTTT. Translated, it gives CAISERGNTEAFF.

This chain links TRBV27 with TRBJ1-1; D is possibly TRBD1 (5 bases). Trimming took off 6 bases at V and 1 base at J, with 18 bases between the two ends. The V gene's germline CDR1 is MNHEY and CDR2 SMNVEV (reference sequence). There are 16 residues in the CDR3. CDR3 sequence (DNA): TGTGCCAGCAGCTCTGCGGGCGCCGGGGGGAACACTGAAGCTTTCTTT. This codes for CASSSAGAGGNTEAFF.

Note on this clone: The junction shows a germline mismatch at one end, possibly a read error. This rearrangement joins TRBV7-9 to TRBJ2-6; D is possibly TRBD1 (5 bases). Germline V lookup: CDR1 SEHNR, CDR2 FQNEAQ (reference sequence). The CDR3 has 16 residues. CDR3 protein: CASHRYWASGANGLTF. The CDR3 DNA reads TGTGCCAGCCACAGATACTGGGCCTCTGGGGCCAACGGCCTGACTTTC. Variable domain in full (rest from reference TRBV7-9 and TRBJ2-6): DTGVSQNPRHKITKRGQNVTFRCDPISEHNRLYWYRQTLGQGPEFLTYFQNEAQLEKSRLLSDRFSAERPKGSFSTLEIQRTEQGDSAMYLCASHRYWASGANGLTFGAGSRLTVL.

The chain links TRBV19 to TRBJ1-6; D is uncertain. Germline assignment: CDR1 LNHDA and CDR2 SQIVND (reference sequence). Trimming left V 8 bases short and J 9 bases short, with 26 bases between. This CDR3 region has 17 residues. This chain's CDR3 is CASGTVVRGRTFSPLHF. The CDR3 coding sequence is TGTGCCAGTGGAACTGTAGTCCGGGGTCGCACGTTTTCACCCCTCCACTTT.

The chain links TRBV7-9 to TRBJ2-5; D may be TRBD2 (6 bases). Germline V gene sequence: CDR1 SEHNR, CDR2 FQNEAQ (reference sequence). Trimming took off 4 bases at V and 1 base at J, with 10 bases between the two ends. This CDR3 spans 14 amino acids. The CDR3 DNA follows: TGTGCCAGCAGCTCCCCGGGACTCCAAGAGACCCAGTACTTC. This gives the protein CASSSPGLQETQYF.

The J gene is TRBJ2-5, the V gene TRBV5-1; the D is unclear. Gene TRBJ2-7 matches the end of the DNA better, so the J call may be wrong. CDR1 and CDR2 from the germline V gene are SGHRS and YFSETQ. This CDR3 has 12 residues. The CDR3 loop is CASSSQVYEQYF. CDR3 sequence (DNA): TGCGCCAGCAGCTCTCAAGTCTACGAGCAGTACTTC.

This rearrangement joins TRBV27 to TRBJ2-2, with TRBD1 matching over 9 bases. Germline CDR1 and CDR2: MNHEY and SMNVEV (reference sequence). The junction had 10 bases not matched to a gene; V was cut back by 4 bases and J by 1 base. The CDR3 is 18 residues long. This CDR3 is CASSSALRDRVNTGELFF. CDR3 DNA: TGTGCCAGCAGTTCCGCCCTTCGGGACAGGGTGAACACCGGGGAGCTGTTTTTT.

With regard to this clone: An end of the junction differs from the germline gene, which may be a read error. The V gene is TRBV9, the J gene TRBJ2-3, with 9 positions matching TRBD1. The CDR3 loop spans 17 amino acids. Germline CDR1 is SGDLS and CDR2 is YYNGEE. In nucleotides, the CDR3 is TGTGCCGGCAGCGTAGGGTCGGGACAGGGAGGAGGGGATACGCAGTATTTT. It codes for CAGSVGSGQGGGDTQYF.

J is TRBJ2-7 and V is TRBV7-9; possible D gene TRBD2, 6 bases. Germline V CDR1 and CDR2: SEHNR, FQNEAQ (reference sequence). The length of the CDR3 is 12 residues. V was shortened by 1 base and J by 6 bases, with 7 bases between the two germline ends. This chain's CDR3 is CASSLVSGEQYF. CDR3 sequence (DNA): TGTGCCAGCAGCTTAGTTAGCGGCGAGCAGTACTTC.

The CDR3 region is CACDSSGNTIYF. The DNA of the CDR3 is TGTGCCTGCGATAGCTCTGGAAACACCATATATTTT. V and J are TRBV30 and TRBJ1-3; no clear D gene. The CDR3 is made up of 12 amino acids. The V and J ends lost 6 bases and 0 bases respectively, with 6 bases between them. CDR1 and CDR2 from the germline V gene are GTSNPN and SVGIG (reference sequence).

This clone was found a few times. The chain links TRBV28 to TRBJ1-5; D remains ambiguous. Trimming pared 6 bases from V and 11 bases from J, leaving 14 bases between. CDR3 length: 12 residues. Germline lookup yields CDR1 MDHEN and CDR2 SYDVKM. The CDR3 DNA sequence: TGTGCCAGCAGCATCCTTTTAGAGGCCCAGCATTTT. Its protein product is CASSILLEAQHF.

The chain recombines TRBV28 with TRBJ2-7; 9 nucleotides align to TRBD2. CDR3 size: 15 residues. Germline lookup yields CDR1 MDHEN and CDR2 SYDVKM. The J segment lost 6 bases and the V segment lost 6 bases, leaving 12 bases of the junction unmatched. CDR3 in amino acids: CASRMTGTSQGEQYF. The CDR3 DNA is TGTGCCAGCAGAATGACCGGGACTAGCCAGGGCGAGCAGTACTTC.